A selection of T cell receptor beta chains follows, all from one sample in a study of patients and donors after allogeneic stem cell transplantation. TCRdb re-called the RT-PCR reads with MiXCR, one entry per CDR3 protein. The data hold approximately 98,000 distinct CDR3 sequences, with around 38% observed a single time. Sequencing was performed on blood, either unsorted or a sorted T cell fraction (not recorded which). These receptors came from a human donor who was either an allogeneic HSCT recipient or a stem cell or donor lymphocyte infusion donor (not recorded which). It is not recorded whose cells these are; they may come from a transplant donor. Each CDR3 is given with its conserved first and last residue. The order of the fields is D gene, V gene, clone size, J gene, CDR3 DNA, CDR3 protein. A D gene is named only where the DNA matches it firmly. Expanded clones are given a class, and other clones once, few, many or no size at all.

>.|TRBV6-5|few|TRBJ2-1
TGTGCCAGCAGACAAATTAATGAGCAGTTCTTC
CASRQINEQFF
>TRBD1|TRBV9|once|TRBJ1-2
TGTGCCAGCAGCTCTTCGGGACAGGGAGTCTATGGCTACACCTTC
CASSSSGQGVYGYTF
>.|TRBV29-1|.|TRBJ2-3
TGCAGCGTCCCAAACGACTACTCTTCCGCATCAGATACGCAGTATTTT
CSVPNDYSSASDTQYF
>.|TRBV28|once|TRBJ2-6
TGTGCCAGCAGTTTAATCCGTTCTTCTGGGGCCAACGTCCTGACTTTC
CASSLIRSSGANVLTF
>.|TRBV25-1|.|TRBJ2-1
TGTGCCAGCAGTGAATATTGGATGGTAGTAGACGTAAATGAGCAGTTCTTC
CASSEYWMVVDVNEQFF
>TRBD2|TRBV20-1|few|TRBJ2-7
TGCAGTGCTAGAGTCCCCGGGACTAGCGGGTACGAGCAGTACTTC
CSARVPGTSGYEQYF
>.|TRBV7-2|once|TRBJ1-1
TGTGCCAGCAGCTTAGCGAGCGGTGAAGCTTTCTTT
CASSLASGEAFF
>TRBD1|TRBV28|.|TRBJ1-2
TGTGCCAGCAGTTTATCGGACAGGGTATGGGGCTACACCTTC
CASSLSDRVWGYTF
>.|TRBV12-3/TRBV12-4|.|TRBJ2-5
TGTGCCAGCAGTTTAACTAGGACTCAAGAGACCCAGTACTTC
CASSLTRTQETQYF
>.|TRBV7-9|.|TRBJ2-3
TGTGCCAGCAGCTTAGTACCGTTCCCTTCTGGTACGCAGTATTTT
CASSLVPFPSGTQYF
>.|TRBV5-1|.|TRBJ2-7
TGCGCCAGCAGCCCACACCCATACACCGAATTCCACGAGCAGTACTTC
CASSPHPYTEFHEQYF